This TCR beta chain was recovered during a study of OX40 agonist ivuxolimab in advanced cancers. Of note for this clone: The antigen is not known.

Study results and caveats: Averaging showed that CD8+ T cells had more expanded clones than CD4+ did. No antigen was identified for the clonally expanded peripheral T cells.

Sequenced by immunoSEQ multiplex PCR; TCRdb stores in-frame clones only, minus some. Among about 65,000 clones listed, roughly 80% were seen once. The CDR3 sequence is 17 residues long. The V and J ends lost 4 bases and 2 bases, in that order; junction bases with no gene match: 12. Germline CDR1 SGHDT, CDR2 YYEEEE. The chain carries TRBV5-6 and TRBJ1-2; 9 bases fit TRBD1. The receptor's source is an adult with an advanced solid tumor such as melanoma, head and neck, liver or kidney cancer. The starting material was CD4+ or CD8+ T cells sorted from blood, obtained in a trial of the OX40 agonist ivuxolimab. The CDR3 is CASSPSDRGRFNYGYTF. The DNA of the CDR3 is TGTGCCAGCAGCCCTTCGGACAGGGGAAGGTTCAACTATGGCTACACCTTC.